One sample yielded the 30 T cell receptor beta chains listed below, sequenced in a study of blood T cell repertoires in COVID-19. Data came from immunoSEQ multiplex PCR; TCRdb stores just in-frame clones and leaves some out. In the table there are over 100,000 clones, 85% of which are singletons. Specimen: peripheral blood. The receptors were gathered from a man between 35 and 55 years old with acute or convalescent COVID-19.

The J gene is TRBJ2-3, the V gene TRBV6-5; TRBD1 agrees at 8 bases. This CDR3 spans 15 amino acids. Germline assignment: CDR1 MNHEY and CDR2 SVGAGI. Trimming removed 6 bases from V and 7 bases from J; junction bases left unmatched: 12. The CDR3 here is CASSLSPDRVHTQYF. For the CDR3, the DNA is TGTGCCAGCAGCCTATCCCCGGACAGGGTCCATACGCAGTATTTT.

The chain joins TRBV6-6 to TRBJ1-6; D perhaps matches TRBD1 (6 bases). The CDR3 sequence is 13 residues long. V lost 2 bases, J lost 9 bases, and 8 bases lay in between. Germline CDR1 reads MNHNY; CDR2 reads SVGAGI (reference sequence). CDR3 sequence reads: CASSYGRGSPLHF. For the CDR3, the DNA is TGTGCCAGCAGTTACGGCAGGGGTTCACCCCTCCACTTT.

Here the CDR3 reads CASSPPGHSYEQYF. For the CDR3, the DNA is TGTGCCAGCAGCCCTCCGGGACACAGCTACGAGCAGTACTTC. V gene TRBV3-1 (or the pseudogene TRBV3-2) combines with J gene TRBJ2-7, with D possibly TRBD1 on 6 matching bases. Between the trimmed V and J ends, which lost 4 bases and 3 bases, there was a span of 13 bases. The germline CDR1 and CDR2 sequences are LGHDT and YNNKEL (reference sequence). The CDR3 loop spans 14 amino acids.

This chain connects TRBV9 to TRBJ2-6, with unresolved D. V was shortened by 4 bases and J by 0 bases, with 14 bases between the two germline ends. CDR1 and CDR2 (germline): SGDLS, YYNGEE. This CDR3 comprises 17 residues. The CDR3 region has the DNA TGTGCCAGCAGCTCTCAAACAGCCTCCTCTGGGGCCAACGTCCTGACTTTC. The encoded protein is CASSSQTASSGANVLTF.

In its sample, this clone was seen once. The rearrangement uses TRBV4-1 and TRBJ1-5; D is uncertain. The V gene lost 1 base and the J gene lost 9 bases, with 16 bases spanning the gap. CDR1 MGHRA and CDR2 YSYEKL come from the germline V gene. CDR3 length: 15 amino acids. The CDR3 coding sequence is TGCGCCAGCAGCCAAGTTGTCGGCCTGGGAGGGCCCCAGCATTTT. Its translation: CASSQVVGLGGPQHF.

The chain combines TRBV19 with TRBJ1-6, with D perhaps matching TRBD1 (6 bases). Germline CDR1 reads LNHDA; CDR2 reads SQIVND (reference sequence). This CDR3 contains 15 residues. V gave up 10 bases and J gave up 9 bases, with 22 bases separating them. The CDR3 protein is CATTGTGHGTSPLHF. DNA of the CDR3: TGTGCCACCACGGGCACGGGACACGGGACTTCACCCCTCCACTTT.

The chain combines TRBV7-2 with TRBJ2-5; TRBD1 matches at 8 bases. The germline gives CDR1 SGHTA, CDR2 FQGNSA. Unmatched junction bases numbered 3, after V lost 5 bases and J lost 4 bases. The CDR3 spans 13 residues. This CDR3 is CASSTGQGETQYF. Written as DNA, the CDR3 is TGTGCCAGCAGCACCGGACAGGGAGAGACCCAGTACTTC.

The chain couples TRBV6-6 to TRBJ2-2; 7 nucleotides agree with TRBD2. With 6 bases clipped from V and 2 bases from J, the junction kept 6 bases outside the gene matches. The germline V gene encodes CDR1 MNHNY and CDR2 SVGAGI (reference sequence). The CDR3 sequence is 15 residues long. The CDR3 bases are TGTGCCAGCAGAATCGGGACTACTAACACCGGGGAGCTGTTTTTT. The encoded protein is CASRIGTTNTGELFF.

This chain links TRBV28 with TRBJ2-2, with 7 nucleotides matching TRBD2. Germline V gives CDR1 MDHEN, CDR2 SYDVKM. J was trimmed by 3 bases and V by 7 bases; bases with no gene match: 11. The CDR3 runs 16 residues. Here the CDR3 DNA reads TGTGCCAGCACCCCCATTGGGCTAGCGGACACCGGGGAGCTGTTTTTT. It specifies CASTPIGLADTGELFF.

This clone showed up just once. This CDR3 is CASSLGRGRTYEQYF. CDR3 nucleotide sequence: TGCGCCAGCAGCTTGGGGAGAGGGAGGACCTACGAGCAGTACTTC. The chain has TRBV5-1 and TRBJ2-7; a possible D gene is TRBD2 (6 bases). Per the germline V gene, CDR1 is SGHRS and CDR2 is YFSETQ. The ends were cut back, 0 bases at V and 2 bases at J, with 12 bases in the middle. The CDR3 totals 15 residues.

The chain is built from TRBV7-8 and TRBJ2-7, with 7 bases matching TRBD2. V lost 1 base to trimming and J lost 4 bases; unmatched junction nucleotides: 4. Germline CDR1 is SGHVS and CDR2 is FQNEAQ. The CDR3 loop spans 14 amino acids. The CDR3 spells CASSLVRGGYEQYF. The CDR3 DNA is TGTGCCAGCAGCTTAGTTAGGGGAGGGTACGAGCAGTACTTC. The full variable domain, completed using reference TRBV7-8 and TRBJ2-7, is GAGVSQSPRYKVAKRGQDVALRCDPISGHVSLFWYQQALGQGPEFLTYFQNEAQLDKSGLPSDRFFAERPEGSVSTLKIQRTQQEDSAVYLCASSLVRGGYEQYFGPGTRLTVT.

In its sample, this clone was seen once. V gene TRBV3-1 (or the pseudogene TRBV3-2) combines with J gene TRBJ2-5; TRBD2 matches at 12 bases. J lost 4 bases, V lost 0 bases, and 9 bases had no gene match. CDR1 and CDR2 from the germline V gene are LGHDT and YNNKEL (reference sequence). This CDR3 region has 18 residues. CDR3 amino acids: CASSQDIGLAGRGETQYF. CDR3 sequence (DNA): TGTGCCAGCAGCCAAGATATCGGACTAGCGGGGCGTGGAGAGACCCAGTACTTC.

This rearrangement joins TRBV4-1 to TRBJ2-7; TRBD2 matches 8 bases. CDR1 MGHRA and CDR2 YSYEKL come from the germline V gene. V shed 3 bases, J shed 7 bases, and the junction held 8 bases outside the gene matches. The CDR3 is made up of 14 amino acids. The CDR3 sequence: CASSHPGGAQEQYF. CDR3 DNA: TGCGCCAGCAGCCACCCCGGGGGGGCCCAAGAGCAGTACTTC.

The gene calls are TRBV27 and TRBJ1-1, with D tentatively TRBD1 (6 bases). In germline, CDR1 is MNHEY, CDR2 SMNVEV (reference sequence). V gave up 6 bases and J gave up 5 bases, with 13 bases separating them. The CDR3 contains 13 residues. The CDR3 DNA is TGTGCCAGCAGCCAAAGGGGGAGTACTGAAGCTTTCTTT. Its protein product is CASSQRGSTEAFF.

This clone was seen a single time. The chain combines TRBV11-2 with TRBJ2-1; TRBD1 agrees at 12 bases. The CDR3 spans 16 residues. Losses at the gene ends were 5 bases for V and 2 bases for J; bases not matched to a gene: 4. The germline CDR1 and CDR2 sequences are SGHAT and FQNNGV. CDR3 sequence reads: CASSAGTGGAYNEQFF. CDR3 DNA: TGTGCCAGCAGCGCCGGGACAGGGGGCGCCTACAATGAGCAGTTCTTC.

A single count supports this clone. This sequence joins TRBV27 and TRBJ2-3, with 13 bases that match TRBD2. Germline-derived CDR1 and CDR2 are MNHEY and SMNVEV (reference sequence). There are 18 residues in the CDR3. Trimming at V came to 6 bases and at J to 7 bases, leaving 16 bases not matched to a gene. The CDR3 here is CASSHREEGLAGANTQYF. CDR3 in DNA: TGTGCCAGCAGCCACAGGGAGGAAGGACTAGCGGGGGCTAATACGCAGTATTTT.

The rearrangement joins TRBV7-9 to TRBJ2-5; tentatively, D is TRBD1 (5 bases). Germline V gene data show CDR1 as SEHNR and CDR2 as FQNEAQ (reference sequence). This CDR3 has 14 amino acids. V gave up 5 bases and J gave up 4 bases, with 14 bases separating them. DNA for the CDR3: TGTGCCAGCAGCCCAGGGCACGCTCTAGAGACCCAGTACTTC. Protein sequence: CASSPGHALETQYF.

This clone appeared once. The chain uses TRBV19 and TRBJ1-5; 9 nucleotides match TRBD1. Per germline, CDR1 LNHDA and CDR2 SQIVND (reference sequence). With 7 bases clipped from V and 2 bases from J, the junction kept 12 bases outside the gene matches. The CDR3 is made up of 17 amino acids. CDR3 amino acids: CASTGTGRIGGNQPQHF. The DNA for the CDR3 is TGTGCCAGTACCGGGACAGGGAGGATCGGAGGCAATCAGCCCCAGCATTTT.

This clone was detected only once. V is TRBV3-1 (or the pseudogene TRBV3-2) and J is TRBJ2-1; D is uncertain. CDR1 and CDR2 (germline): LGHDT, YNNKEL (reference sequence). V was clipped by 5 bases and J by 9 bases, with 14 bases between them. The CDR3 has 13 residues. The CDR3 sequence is CASSTPIATEQFF. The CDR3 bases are TGTGCCAGCAGCACCCCGATAGCAACTGAGCAGTTCTTC.

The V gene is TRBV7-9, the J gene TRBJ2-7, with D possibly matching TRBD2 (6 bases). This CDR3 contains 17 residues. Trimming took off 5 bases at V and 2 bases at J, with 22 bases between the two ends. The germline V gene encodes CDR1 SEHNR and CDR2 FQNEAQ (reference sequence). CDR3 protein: CASSPLASSGGPYEQYF. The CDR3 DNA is TGTGCCAGCAGCCCCCTAGCTTCGTCCGGGGGACCCTACGAGCAGTACTTC.

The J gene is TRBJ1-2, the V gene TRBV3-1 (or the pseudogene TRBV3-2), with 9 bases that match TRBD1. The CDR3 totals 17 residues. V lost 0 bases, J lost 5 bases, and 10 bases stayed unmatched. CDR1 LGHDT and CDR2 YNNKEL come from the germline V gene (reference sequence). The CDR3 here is CASSQDWLGTGNYGYTF. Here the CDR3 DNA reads TGTGCCAGCAGCCAAGATTGGTTAGGGACAGGGAATTATGGCTACACCTTC.

The CDR3 coding sequence is TGTGCCACCAGCGAAATAAGGAGTAGAACCTACAATGAGCAGTTCTTC. This encodes CATSEIRSRTYNEQFF. This rearrangement joins TRBV15 to TRBJ2-1; D is undetermined. The CDR3 consists of 16 residues. CDR1 is LNHNV and CDR2 is YYDKDF in the germline V gene (reference sequence). The germline V and J ends were trimmed by 5 bases and 2 bases, with 16 bases remaining between them.

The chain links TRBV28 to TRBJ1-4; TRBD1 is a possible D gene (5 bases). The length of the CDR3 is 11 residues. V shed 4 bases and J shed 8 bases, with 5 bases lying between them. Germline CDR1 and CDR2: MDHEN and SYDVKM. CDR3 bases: TGTGCCAGCAGTTACAGGGAAAAACTGTTTTTT. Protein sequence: CASSYREKLFF. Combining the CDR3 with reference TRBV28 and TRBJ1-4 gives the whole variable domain DVKVTQSSRYLVKRTGEKVFLECVQDMDHENMFWYRQDPGLGLRLIYFSYDVKMKEKGDIPEGYSVSREKKERFSLILESASTNQTSMYLCASSYREKLFFGSGTQLSVL.

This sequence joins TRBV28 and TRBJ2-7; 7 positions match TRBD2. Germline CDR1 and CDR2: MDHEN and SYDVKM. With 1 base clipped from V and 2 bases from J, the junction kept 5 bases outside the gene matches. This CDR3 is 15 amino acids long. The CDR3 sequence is CASSLYPGGPYEQYF. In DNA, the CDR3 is TGTGCCAGCAGTTTATACCCGGGAGGACCCTACGAGCAGTACTTC.

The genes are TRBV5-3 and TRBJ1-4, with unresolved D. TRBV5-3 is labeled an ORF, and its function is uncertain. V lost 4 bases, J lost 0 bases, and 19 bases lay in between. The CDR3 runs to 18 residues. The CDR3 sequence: CARSPPAHSEPTNEKLFF. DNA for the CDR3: TGTGCCAGAAGCCCCCCCGCCCACAGTGAACCAACTAATGAAAAACTGTTTTTT.

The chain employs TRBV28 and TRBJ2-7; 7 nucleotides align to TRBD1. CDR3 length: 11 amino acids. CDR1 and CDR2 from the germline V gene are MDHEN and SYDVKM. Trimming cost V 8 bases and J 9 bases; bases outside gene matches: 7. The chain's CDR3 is CASGQDIRQYF. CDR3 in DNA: TGTGCCAGCGGACAGGACATCCGGCAGTACTTC.

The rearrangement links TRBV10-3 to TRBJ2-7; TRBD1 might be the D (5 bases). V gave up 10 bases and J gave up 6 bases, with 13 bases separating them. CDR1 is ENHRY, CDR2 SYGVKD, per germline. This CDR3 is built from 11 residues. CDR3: CATQGLGEQYF. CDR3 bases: TGTGCCACCCAGGGTTTAGGCGAGCAGTACTTC.

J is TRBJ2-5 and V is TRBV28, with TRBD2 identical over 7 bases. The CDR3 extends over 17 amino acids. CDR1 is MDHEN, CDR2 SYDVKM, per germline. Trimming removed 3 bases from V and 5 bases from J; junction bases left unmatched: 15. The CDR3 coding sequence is TGTGCCAGCAGTTTCTTACGAGGAGCGGGAAATCGGGAGACCCAGTACTTC. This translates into CASSFLRGAGNRETQYF.

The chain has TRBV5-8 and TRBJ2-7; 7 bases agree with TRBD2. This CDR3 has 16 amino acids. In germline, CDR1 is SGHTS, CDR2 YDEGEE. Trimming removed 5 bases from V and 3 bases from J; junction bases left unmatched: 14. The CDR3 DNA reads TGTGCCAGCAGTGGAGTTGGGAGGGGAAGAGACTACGAGCAGTACTTC. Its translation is CASSGVGRGRDYEQYF.

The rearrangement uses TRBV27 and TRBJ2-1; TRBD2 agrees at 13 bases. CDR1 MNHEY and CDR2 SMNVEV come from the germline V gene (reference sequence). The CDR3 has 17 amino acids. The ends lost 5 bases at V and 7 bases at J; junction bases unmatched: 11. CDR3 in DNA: TGTGCCAGCAGTCCCGGACTAGCGGGAGCTAATGGGAATGAGCAGTTCTTC. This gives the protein CASSPGLAGANGNEQFF.